The table lists the clone carrying this T cell receptor (beta chain) with many counts. No antigen is known for it. CDR1 and CDR2 (germline): MDHEN, SYDVKM. V lost 5 bases, J lost 9 bases, and 23 bases stayed unmatched. This CDR3 contains 21 residues. Both TRBC1 and TRBC2 were covered by a beta constant-region primer of two equimolar oligonucleotides. Ligated cDNA was amplified by four rounds of PCR with nested alpha and beta constant-region primers and SP2. TCRdb re-analysed the UMI-ligation and nested PCR reads in MiXCR, keeping a single row per CDR3 protein. In the table there are 25,000 to 30,000 distinct CDR3 sequences, about 10% of which are singletons. These data originate in a study of naive and memory T cell subsets. Notes on the study in general: Findings for naive and memory subsets could not be checked against ground truth.

This chain uses TRBV28 with TRBJ1-6; TRBD1 matches 12 bases. This TCR came from a human donor in good health. Sequenced material: effector memory CD4+ T cells from blood. This sample's subset: effector memory, CD45RA- CD27-. The CDR3: CASSPRRGQPGQGARGSPLHF. The CDR3 DNA is TGTGCCAGCAGTCCTCGAAGGGGCCAACCGGGACAGGGGGCGCGGGGTTCACCCCTCCACTTT.